Listed below are T cell receptor beta chains from one sample, sequenced in a study of blood T cell repertoires in COVID-19. The data were produced by immunoSEQ multiplex PCR, yet TCRdb's version contains in-frame clones alone and is incomplete. The sample has over 35,000 clones; approximately 85% are singletons. The sequencing input was peripheral blood. All receptors derive from a man in his sixties with active or convalescent COVID-19. The CDR3 runs from the conserved cysteine through the conserved F or W. Each record gives: CDR3 DNA, CDR3 protein, J gene, V gene, D gene, clone size. The D gene is left open where the match is weak. Part of the rows lack a size; the others show once, few, many or a class for expanded clones.

cdr3_nt: TGTGCCAGCAGAACAGGGTTCGGCACCGGGGAGCTGTTTTTT; cdr3_aa: CASRTGFGTGELFF; j_call: TRBJ2-2; v_call: TRBV7-9; d_call: NA; clone_size: once
cdr3_nt: TGTGCCATCAGTGAGTCGGGACAGGGATGGTCACCCCTCCACTTT; cdr3_aa: CAISESGQGWSPLHF; j_call: TRBJ1-6; v_call: TRBV10-3; d_call: TRBD1; clone_size: NA
cdr3_nt: TGTGCCAGCAGCTTGGCGGACAGACGACAAGAGACCCAGTACTTC; cdr3_aa: CASSLADRRQETQYF; j_call: TRBJ2-5; v_call: TRBV5-5; d_call: NA; clone_size: NA
cdr3_nt: TGTGCCAGCTCACCGAGGGACACCTCCTACAATGAGCAGTTCTTC; cdr3_aa: CASSPRDTSYNEQFF; j_call: TRBJ2-1; v_call: TRBV18; d_call: NA; clone_size: NA
cdr3_nt: TGTGCCAGCAGCCTCACCCCCGGTACGAACACTGAAGCTTTCTTT; cdr3_aa: CASSLTPGTNTEAFF; j_call: TRBJ1-1; v_call: TRBV11-2; d_call: NA; clone_size: NA
cdr3_nt: TGTGCCAGCAGCCCGGGACTAGCGGGGCGGGGCACCGGGGAGCTGTTTTTT; cdr3_aa: CASSPGLAGRGTGELFF; j_call: TRBJ2-2; v_call: TRBV5-6; d_call: TRBD2; clone_size: NA
cdr3_nt: TGTGCCAGTACCTGGGGGGGAGGCTACACCTTC; cdr3_aa: CASTWGGGYTF; j_call: TRBJ1-2; v_call: TRBV19; d_call: NA; clone_size: NA
cdr3_nt: TGTGCCAGCAACCCCCCCGGACAGGGCAGTGGCTACACCTTC; cdr3_aa: CASNPPGQGSGYTF; j_call: TRBJ1-2; v_call: TRBV7-9; d_call: TRBD1; clone_size: NA
cdr3_nt: TGTGCCAGCAGTCCGCGGGGGGGGACTGAGCAGTTCTTC; cdr3_aa: CASSPRGGTEQFF; j_call: TRBJ2-1; v_call: TRBV12-3/TRBV12-4; d_call: TRBD2; clone_size: NA
cdr3_nt: TGCGCCAGCAGCCAATTCGGGAGACAAGAGACCCAGTACTTC; cdr3_aa: CASSQFGRQETQYF; j_call: TRBJ2-5; v_call: TRBV4-1; d_call: NA; clone_size: NA
cdr3_nt: TGTGCCAGCAGCCAAGGCGTCAACTATGGCTACACCTTC; cdr3_aa: CASSQGVNYGYTF; j_call: TRBJ1-2; v_call: TRBV3-1/TRBV3-2; d_call: NA; clone_size: NA
cdr3_nt: TGTGCCAGCAGCTCGGGGGTTCCAGATACGCAGTATTTT; cdr3_aa: CASSSGVPDTQYF; j_call: TRBJ2-3; v_call: TRBV11-3; d_call: NA; clone_size: NA
cdr3_nt: TGTGCCAGCAGCTCTAGGGGGCTCTATGGCTACACCTTC; cdr3_aa: CASSSRGLYGYTF; j_call: TRBJ1-2; v_call: TRBV5-6; d_call: TRBD1; clone_size: NA
cdr3_nt: TGTGCCAGCAGCCCCTTTACAGATACGCAGTATTTT; cdr3_aa: CASSPFTDTQYF; j_call: TRBJ2-3; v_call: TRBV6-5; d_call: NA; clone_size: NA
cdr3_nt: TGTGCCAGTAGTATGATGGGCGGGGCACCCTACAATGAGCAGTTCTTC; cdr3_aa: CASSMMGGAPYNEQFF; j_call: TRBJ2-1; v_call: TRBV19; d_call: NA; clone_size: NA
cdr3_nt: TGCGCCAGCAGTGGGGCAGGGAAAAATGGCTACACCTTC; cdr3_aa: CASSGAGKNGYTF; j_call: TRBJ1-2; v_call: TRBV10-2; d_call: NA; clone_size: many
cdr3_nt: TGTGCCAGCAGCCCCTCAGGGATCTACACTGAAGCTTTCTTT; cdr3_aa: CASSPSGIYTEAFF; j_call: TRBJ1-1; v_call: TRBV27; d_call: NA; clone_size: NA
cdr3_nt: TGTGCCATCAGTGGGAGGGACCGGATTGTTCAGTACTTC; cdr3_aa: CAISGRDRIVQYF; j_call: TRBJ2-4; v_call: TRBV10-3; d_call: NA; clone_size: NA
cdr3_nt: TGTGCCAGCAGCGCCGACAGGGGCCGAAACACCATATATTTT; cdr3_aa: CASSADRGRNTIYF; j_call: TRBJ1-3; v_call: TRBV5-5; d_call: TRBD1; clone_size: NA
cdr3_nt: TGTGCCAGCAGCCAACCGGCCAGGGTGGACTATGGCTACACCTTC; cdr3_aa: CASSQPARVDYGYTF; j_call: TRBJ1-2; v_call: TRBV2; d_call: NA; clone_size: NA
cdr3_nt: TGTGCCAGCAGTGAGACGGCAGGGGTAAACACCATATATTTT; cdr3_aa: CASSETAGVNTIYF; j_call: TRBJ1-3; v_call: TRBV6-1; d_call: NA; clone_size: few
cdr3_nt: TGTGCCAGCAGCTTTGGGCGGGAGGAGCAGTTCTTC; cdr3_aa: CASSFGREEQFF; j_call: TRBJ2-1; v_call: TRBV7-8; d_call: TRBD2; clone_size: NA
cdr3_nt: TGTGCCAGCAGCTCCTCCGGAGGCGAGCAGTTCTTC; cdr3_aa: CASSSSGGEQFF; j_call: TRBJ2-1; v_call: TRBV7-9; d_call: NA; clone_size: NA
cdr3_nt: TGCGCCAGCAGCTTGGAAATTGGACTAGCGGGAGGAGTATCCAATGAGCAGTTCTTC; cdr3_aa: CASSLEIGLAGGVSNEQFF; j_call: TRBJ2-1; v_call: TRBV5-1; d_call: TRBD2; clone_size: NA
cdr3_nt: TGCAGTGCTAGTAGGACAGGGGCAGATACGCAGTATTTT; cdr3_aa: CSASRTGADTQYF; j_call: TRBJ2-3; v_call: TRBV20-1; d_call: TRBD1; clone_size: NA
cdr3_nt: TGTGCCAGCAGCCCTTCGGCGGTCGGCGGGGAGCTGTTTTTT; cdr3_aa: CASSPSAVGGELFF; j_call: TRBJ2-2; v_call: TRBV11-3; d_call: NA; clone_size: NA
cdr3_nt: TGTGCCAGCAGCCGAAGGGCGGGGGACTACAATGAGCAGTTCTTC; cdr3_aa: CASSRRAGDYNEQFF; j_call: TRBJ2-1; v_call: TRBV11-3; d_call: TRBD2; clone_size: NA
cdr3_nt: TGTGCCAGCAGCCCGGGGACAGGACGGGGCTACACCTTC; cdr3_aa: CASSPGTGRGYTF; j_call: TRBJ1-2; v_call: TRBV7-2; d_call: TRBD1; clone_size: once
cdr3_nt: TGTGCCAGCAGCTCGGGGGGAGGGGTCAATCAGCCCCAGCATTTT; cdr3_aa: CASSSGGGVNQPQHF; j_call: TRBJ1-5; v_call: TRBV7-2; d_call: NA; clone_size: NA